Included here is one T cell receptor (beta chain) sequence, with context. Only in-frame clones appear in the TCRdb table, and some are missing; sequencing was by immunoSEQ multiplex PCR. Here the sample spans 53,000 or so clones, 87% being singletons. This sample was taken from a study of control samples from healthy donors and cancer patients. The CDR3 length is 16 residues. V and J are TRBV21-1 and TRBJ2-7; TRBD1 is taken as the D call from the table, unchecked against the DNA. TRBV21-1 is given as a pseudogene. Source material: PBMCs. This TCR was recovered from a man in his 60s with head and neck cancer. The CDR3 region has the DNA TGTGCCAGCAGCATAACCTTGGAAGGGGGATCCTACGAGCAGTACTTC. Its protein is CASSITLEGGSYEQYF.